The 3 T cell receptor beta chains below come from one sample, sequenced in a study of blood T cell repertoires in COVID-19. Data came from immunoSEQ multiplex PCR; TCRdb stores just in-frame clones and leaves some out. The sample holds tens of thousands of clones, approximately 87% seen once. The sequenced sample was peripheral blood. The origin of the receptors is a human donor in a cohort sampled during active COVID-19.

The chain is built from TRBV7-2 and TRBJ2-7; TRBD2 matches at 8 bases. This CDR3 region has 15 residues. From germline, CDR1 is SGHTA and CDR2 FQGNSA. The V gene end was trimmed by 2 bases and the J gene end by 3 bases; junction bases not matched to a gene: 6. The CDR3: CASSLLFSGDYEQYF. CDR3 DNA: TGTGCCAGCAGCTTACTGTTTAGCGGGGACTACGAGCAGTACTTC. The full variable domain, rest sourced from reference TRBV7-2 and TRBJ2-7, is GAGVSQSPSNKVTEKGKDVELRCDPISGHTALYWYRQSLGQGLEFLIYFQGNSAPDKSGLPSDRFSAERTGGSVSTLTIQRTQQEDSAVYLCASSLLFSGDYEQYFGPGTRLTVT.

In nucleotides, the CDR3 is TGTGCCACCAGCAGAGATGATCGCCTGAGCTATGGCTACACCTTC. Translating it yields CATSRDDRLSYGYTF. The rearrangement links TRBV15 to TRBJ1-2; D is unclear. Germline CDR1 and CDR2: LNHNV and YYDKDF (reference sequence). The V end lost 0 bases, the J end lost 4 bases, and 12 bases lay between the germline ends. The CDR3 extends over 15 amino acids.

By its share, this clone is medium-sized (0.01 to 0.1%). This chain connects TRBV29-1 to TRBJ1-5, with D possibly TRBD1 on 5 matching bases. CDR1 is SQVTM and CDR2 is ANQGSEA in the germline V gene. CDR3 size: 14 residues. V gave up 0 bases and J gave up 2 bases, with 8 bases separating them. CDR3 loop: CSVEESGGNQPQHF. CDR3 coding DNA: TGCAGCGTTGAAGAATCGGGGGGCAATCAGCCCCAGCATTTT.